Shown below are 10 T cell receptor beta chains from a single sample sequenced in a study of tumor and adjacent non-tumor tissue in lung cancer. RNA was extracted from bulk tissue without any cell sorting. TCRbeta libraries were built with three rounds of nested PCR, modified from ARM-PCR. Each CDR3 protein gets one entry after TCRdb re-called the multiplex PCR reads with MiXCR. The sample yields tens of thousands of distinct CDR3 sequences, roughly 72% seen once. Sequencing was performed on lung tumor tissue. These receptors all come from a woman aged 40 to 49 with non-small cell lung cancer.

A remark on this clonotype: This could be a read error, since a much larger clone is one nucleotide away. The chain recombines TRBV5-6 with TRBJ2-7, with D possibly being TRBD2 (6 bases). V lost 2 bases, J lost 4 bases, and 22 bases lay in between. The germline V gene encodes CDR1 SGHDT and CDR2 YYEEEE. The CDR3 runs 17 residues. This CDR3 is CASSLMVGLGINYEQYF. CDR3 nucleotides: TGTGCCAGCAGCTTAATGGTGGGACTGGGAATTAATTACGAGCAGTACTTC.

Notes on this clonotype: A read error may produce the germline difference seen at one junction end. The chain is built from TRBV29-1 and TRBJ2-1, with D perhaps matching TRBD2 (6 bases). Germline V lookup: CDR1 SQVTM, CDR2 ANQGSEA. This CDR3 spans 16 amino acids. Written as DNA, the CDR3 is TGCAGCGTTGAAAATCCCGGGAGTGCCTCCTACAACGAGCAGTTCTTC. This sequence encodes CSVENPGSASYNEQFF.

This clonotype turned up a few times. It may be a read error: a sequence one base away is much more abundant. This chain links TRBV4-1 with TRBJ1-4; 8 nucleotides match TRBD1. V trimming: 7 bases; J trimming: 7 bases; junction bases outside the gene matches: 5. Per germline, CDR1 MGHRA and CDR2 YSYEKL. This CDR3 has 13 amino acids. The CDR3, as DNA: TGCGCCAGCACCCAGGGGGCGCGTGAAAAACTGTTTTTT. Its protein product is CASTQGAREKLFF.

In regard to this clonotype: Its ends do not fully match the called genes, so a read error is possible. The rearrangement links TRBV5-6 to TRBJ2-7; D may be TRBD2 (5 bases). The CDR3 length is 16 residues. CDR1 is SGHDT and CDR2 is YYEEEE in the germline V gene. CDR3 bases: TGTGCTAGCAGCTTGATGCGGGCCCAACGATTATACGAGCAGTACTTC. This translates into CASSLMRAQRLYEQYF.

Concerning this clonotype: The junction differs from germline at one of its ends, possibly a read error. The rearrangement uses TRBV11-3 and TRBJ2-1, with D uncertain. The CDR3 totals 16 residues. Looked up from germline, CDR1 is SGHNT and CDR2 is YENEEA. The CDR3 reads CASSPPTWSSYNDQFF. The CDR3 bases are TGTGCCAGCAGCCCCCCCACGTGGAGTTCCTACAATGATCAGTTCTTC.

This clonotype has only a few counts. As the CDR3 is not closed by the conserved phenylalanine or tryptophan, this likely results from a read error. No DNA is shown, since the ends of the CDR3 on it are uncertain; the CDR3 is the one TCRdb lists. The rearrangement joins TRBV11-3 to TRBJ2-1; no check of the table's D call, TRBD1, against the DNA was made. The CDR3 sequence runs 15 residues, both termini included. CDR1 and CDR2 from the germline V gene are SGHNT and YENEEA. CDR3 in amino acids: CASSLGGTWYNERFL.

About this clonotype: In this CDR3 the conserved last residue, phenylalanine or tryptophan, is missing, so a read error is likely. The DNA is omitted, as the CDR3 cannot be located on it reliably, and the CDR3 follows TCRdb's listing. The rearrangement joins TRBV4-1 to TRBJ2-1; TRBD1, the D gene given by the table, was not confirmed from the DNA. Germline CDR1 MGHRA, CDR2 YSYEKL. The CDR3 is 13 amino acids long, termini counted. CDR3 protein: CATALGADAEQFI.

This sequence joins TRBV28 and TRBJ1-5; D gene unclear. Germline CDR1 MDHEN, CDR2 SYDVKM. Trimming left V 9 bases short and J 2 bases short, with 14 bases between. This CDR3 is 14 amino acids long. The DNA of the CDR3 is TGTGCCAGGAGGACTGCCCTGGGCAATCAGCCCCAGCATTTT. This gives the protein CARRTALGNQPQHF.

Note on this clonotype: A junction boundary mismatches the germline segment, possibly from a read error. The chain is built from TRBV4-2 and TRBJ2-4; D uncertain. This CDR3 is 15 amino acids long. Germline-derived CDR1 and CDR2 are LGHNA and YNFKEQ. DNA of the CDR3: TGTGCCAGCATCTTCCATGGCGGACCCAAAAACATTCAGTACTTT. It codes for CASIFHGGPKNIQYF.

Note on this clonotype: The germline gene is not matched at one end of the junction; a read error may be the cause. This CDR3 reads CAGSLELSDNSPLHF. The DNA for the CDR3 is TGTGCCGGCAGCTTAGAGTTGTCAGATAATTCACCCCTCCACTTT. The chain joins TRBV11-2 to TRBJ1-6; D uncertain. CDR1 SGHAT and CDR2 FQNNGV come from the germline V gene. This CDR3 is built from 15 residues. The entire variable domain, with the rest obtained from reference TRBV11-2 and TRBJ1-6, is as follows: EAGVAQSPRYKIIEKRQSVAFWCNPISGHATLYWYQQILGQGPKLLIQFQNNGVVDDSQLPKDRFSAERLKGVDSTLKIQPAKLEDSAVYLCAGSLELSDNSPLHFGNGTRLTVT.